The 29 T cell receptor beta chains below all came from one sample that was sequenced in a study of T cell changes during pregnancy in multiple sclerosis. Assay used: immunoSEQ multiplex PCR; TCRdb lists only in-frame clones, some missing. The data show 50,000 to 60,000 clones, about nine tenths seen once. This sample comprised CD4+ T cells from peripheral blood mononuclear cells, obtained in the second trimester of pregnancy. These receptors came from a female donor with multiple sclerosis, enrolled in a pregnancy study.

This chain links TRBV5-4 with TRBJ2-3; the D gene is possibly TRBD1 (8 bases). This CDR3 spans 15 amino acids. V lost 0 bases and J lost 5, with 13 bases in between. CDR1 SGHNT and CDR2 YYREEE come from the germline V gene (reference sequence). CDR3 nucleotide sequence: TGTGCCAGCAGCTTGGTGACAGGGGAGGGAGATACGCAGTATTTT. Translated: CASSLVTGEGDTQYF.

The V and J genes are TRBV9 and TRBJ2-2; 9 positions agree with TRBD2. Looked up from germline, CDR1 is SGDLS and CDR2 is YYNGEE. This CDR3 is 16 amino acids long. J was trimmed by 3 bases and V by 7 bases; bases with no gene match: 10. The CDR3 region has the DNA TGTGCCAGCGCTACGGCGGGGGGGCCAGACACCGGGGAGCTGTTTTTT. Translating gives CASATAGGPDTGELFF.

V gene TRBV2 combines with J gene TRBJ1-1, with D perhaps TRBD1 (6 bases). CDR3 length equals 15 residues. Per the germline V gene, CDR1 is SNHLY and CDR2 is FYNNEI. The V end lost 8 bases, the J end lost 3 bases, and 19 bases lay between the germline ends. The CDR3 DNA reads TGTGCCAGCCCCCCGAACGGGGGGCAGGACACTGAAGCTTTCTTT. Amino acids: CASPPNGGQDTEAFF.

The chain employs TRBV19 and TRBJ1-5, with D perhaps matching TRBD1 (5 bases). Germline V CDR1 and CDR2: LNHDA, SQIVND (reference sequence). V lost 6 bases and J 3 bases, leaving 6 bases between the germline ends. The CDR3 contains 12 residues. CDR3 coding DNA: TGTGCCAGTAGAGGGGCCAATCAGCCCCAGCATTTT. The encoded protein is CASRGANQPQHF.

The rearrangement joins TRBV6-5 to TRBJ2-3; D unclear. The CDR3 loop spans 15 amino acids. Germline CDR1 is MNHEY and CDR2 is SVGAGI. Trimming took off 0 bases at V and 2 bases at J, with 9 bases between the two ends. The CDR3 region is CASSYSNRDTDTQYF. Written as DNA, the CDR3 is TGTGCCAGCAGTTACTCGAACAGAGACACAGATACGCAGTATTTT.

The chain is built from TRBV4-1 and TRBJ1-2; D perhaps matches TRBD1 (6 bases). From germline, CDR1 is MGHRA and CDR2 YSYEKL. Trimming pared 4 bases from V and 8 bases from J, leaving 14 bases between. CDR3 size: 13 residues. The CDR3 loop is CASSRIRGGGYTF. The CDR3 DNA reads TGCGCCAGCAGCCGCATCAGGGGCGGAGGCTACACCTTC.

This clone appeared a single time. This chain links TRBV6-6 with TRBJ2-3; 7 nucleotides agree with TRBD1. This CDR3 spans 15 amino acids. V trimming: 4 bases; J trimming: 2 bases; junction bases outside the gene matches: 6. Germline V gives CDR1 MNHNY, CDR2 SVGAGI (reference sequence). CDR3 in amino acids: CASSSRTGVTDTQYF. The CDR3 nucleotides read TGTGCCAGCAGTTCTAGGACAGGAGTCACAGATACGCAGTATTTT.

This chain links TRBV7-9 with TRBJ2-7; D call uncertain. Per the germline V gene, CDR1 is SEHNR and CDR2 is FQNEAQ (reference sequence). The CDR3 runs to 15 residues. V shed 3 bases and J shed 0 bases, with 12 bases lying between them. DNA of the CDR3: TGTGCCAGCAGCTTTGTCCCCAGGTCCTCCTACGAGCAGTACTTC. Protein: CASSFVPRSSYEQYF.

The chain carries TRBV25-1 and TRBJ1-1; D is ambiguous. This CDR3 has 11 residues. The germline V gene has CDR1 MGHDK and CDR2 SYGVNS. V was cut by 1 base and J by 11 bases, with 8 bases left in between. CDR3 sequence: CASSESSAAFF. In DNA form, the CDR3 reads TGTGCCAGCAGTGAATCCTCCGCGGCTTTCTTT.

V and J are TRBV19 and TRBJ2-1; maybe TRBD1 (6 bases). CDR1 is LNHDA, CDR2 SQIVND, per germline (reference sequence). V was cut by 1 base and J by 0 bases, with 10 bases left in between. There are 16 residues in the CDR3. The CDR3 here is CASSIAGVSSYNEQFF. The CDR3 bases are TGTGCCAGTAGTATAGCAGGGGTAAGCTCCTACAATGAGCAGTTCTTC.

This chain links TRBV10-2 with TRBJ1-2; TRBD1 agrees at 8 bases. The CDR3 extends over 14 amino acids. J was trimmed by 13 bases and V by 3 bases; bases with no gene match: 13. Germline CDR1 and CDR2: WSHSY and SAAADI. The CDR3 nucleotides are TGCGCCAGCAGTGAATTTTGGGACAGGAGGGGTGGCACCTTC. It specifies CASSEFWDRRGGTF.

The chain couples TRBV9 to TRBJ2-2; D uncertain. CDR1 is SGDLS, CDR2 YYNGEE, per germline. The V end was cut by 0 bases, the J end by 4 bases, with 19 bases between. This CDR3 contains 18 residues. The CDR3 DNA sequence: TGTGCCAGCAGCGTAGGCCCCGCGGCTCTCAGATCCACCGGGGAGCTGTTTTTT. Its translation: CASSVGPAALRSTGELFF.

The chain recombines TRBV10-3 with TRBJ1-1; 7 bases are shared with TRBD1. Germline V CDR1 and CDR2: ENHRY, SYGVKD. Trimming at V came to 2 bases and at J to 8 bases, leaving 2 bases not matched to a gene. This CDR3 region has 12 residues. DNA for the CDR3: TGTGCCATCAGTGAGCCGGGACAGGAAGCTTTCTTT. It specifies CAISEPGQEAFF.

The DNA for the CDR3 is TGTGCCTGGAGTGTACGGGGGAACACTGAAGCTTTCTTT. Translating it yields CAWSVRGNTEAFF. This chain connects TRBV30 to TRBJ1-1, with D hard to call. The ends were cut back, 0 bases at V and 1 base at J, with 6 bases in the middle. Germline V gene lookup returns CDR1 GTSNPN and CDR2 SVGIG (reference sequence). The CDR3 spans 13 residues.

The chain uses TRBV2 and TRBJ1-4, with D uncertain. Germline CDR1 is SNHLY and CDR2 is FYNNEI. The length of the CDR3 is 13 residues. Trimming left V 7 bases short and J 12 bases short, with 18 bases between. The CDR3 DNA reads as TGTGCCAGCAAACGGCTTTCCGGCGGGGAACTGTTTTTT. Encoded protein: CASKRLSGGELFF.

The DNA of the CDR3 is TGTGCCATTCGACCGACAGGGAATGAAAAACTGTTTTTT. Protein product: CAIRPTGNEKLFF. The gene calls are TRBV10-3 and TRBJ1-4, with 7 bases that match TRBD1. The V gene's germline CDR1 is ENHRY and CDR2 SYGVKD. The CDR3 sequence is 13 residues long. Losses at the gene ends were 9 bases for V and 5 bases for J; bases not matched to a gene: 6.

This sequence joins TRBV2 and TRBJ2-3; 7 positions agree with TRBD1. V lost 5 bases and J lost 4; bases outside the gene matches: 12. Germline CDR1 reads SNHLY; CDR2 reads FYNNEI. The length of the CDR3 is 16 residues. The CDR3 coding sequence is TGTGCCAGCAGTCTCGACAGGGCCCAATCTGCAGATACGCAGTATTTT. Translated: CASSLDRAQSADTQYF.

This clone was seen just once. The chain has TRBV9 and TRBJ2-1, with unresolved D. Trimming stripped 10 bases from V and 5 bases from J, with 10 bases between. This CDR3 has 11 amino acids. Per the germline V gene, CDR1 is SGDLS and CDR2 is YYNGEE. CDR3 region: CASQRDNEQFF. In DNA, the CDR3 is TGTGCCTCCCAACGGGACAATGAGCAGTTCTTC.

The genes are TRBV5-4 and TRBJ1-2; the D gene is possibly TRBD1 (6 bases). V dropped 2 bases and J dropped 5 bases, with 13 bases sitting between them. The CDR3 is made up of 14 amino acids. CDR1 is SGHNT, CDR2 YYREEE, per germline (reference sequence). CDR3 DNA sequence: TGTGCCAGCAGCTTAAGACAGGACGAGTATGGCTACACCTTC. Translated: CASSLRQDEYGYTF.

The J gene is TRBJ2-1, the V gene TRBV5-4, with TRBD2 matching over 12 bases. Unmatched junction bases numbered 12, after V lost 4 bases and J lost 7 bases. Germline-derived CDR1 and CDR2 are SGHNT and YYREEE (reference sequence). This CDR3 is built from 17 residues. The CDR3 DNA reads TGTGCCAGCAGCCAGACTAGCGGGGGCGGGGCTTGGAATGAGCAGTTCTTC. It specifies CASSQTSGGGAWNEQFF.

This clone was recorded only once. The chain recombines TRBV2 with TRBJ2-1, with 9 bases fitting TRBD2. V gave up 4 bases and J gave up 7 bases; unmatched junction bases: 14. Looked up from germline, CDR1 is SNHLY and CDR2 is FYNNEI. The CDR3 has 17 amino acids. Here the CDR3 reads CASSGGGRGPRWNEQFF. The DNA for the CDR3 is TGTGCCAGCAGTGGAGGCGGGAGGGGACCCAGGTGGAATGAGCAGTTCTTC.

The rearrangement links TRBV5-1 to TRBJ1-1, with TRBD1 matching 12 bases. The CDR3 loop spans 16 amino acids. Germline CDR1 and CDR2: SGHRS and YFSETQ. The V and J ends lost 4 bases and 5 bases, in that order; junction bases with no gene match: 9. The CDR3, as DNA: TGCGCCAGCAGCAGGGGACAGGGGGCGAAGAGGACTGAAGCTTTCTTT. Its translation is CASSRGQGAKRTEAFF.

This chain uses TRBV10-3 with TRBJ2-1; a weak D match, TRBD1 (7 bases). V lost 8 bases, J lost 1 base, and 12 bases lay in between. Germline loops: CDR1 ENHRY, CDR2 SYGVKD. The length of the CDR3 is 14 residues. The CDR3 reads CAIRGDSSYNEQFF. In DNA form, the CDR3 reads TGTGCCATCCGCGGGGACAGTTCCTACAATGAGCAGTTCTTC.

The rearrangement uses TRBV11-2 and TRBJ2-1, with 7 positions matching TRBD1. V gave up 5 bases and J gave up 0 bases; unmatched junction bases: 16. Germline CDR1 and CDR2: SGHAT and FQNNGV. The CDR3 totals 19 residues. In nucleotides, the CDR3 is TGTGCCAGCAGCCCTAATGGTGCCCGGGACAGAAGCTCCTACAATGAGCAGTTCTTC. Translation gives CASSPNGARDRSSYNEQFF. The full variable domain, in which reference TRBV11-2 and TRBJ2-1 provide the parts outside the CDR3, is EAGVAQSPRYKIIEKRQSVAFWCNPISGHATLYWYQQILGQGPKLLIQFQNNGVVDDSQLPKDRFSAERLKGVDSTLKIQPAKLEDSAVYLCASSPNGARDRSSYNEQFFGPGTRLTVL.

CDR3 sequence: CASSLAGTGGNEKLFF. The CDR3, as DNA: TGCGCCAGCAGCTTGGCCGGGACAGGGGGAAATGAAAAACTGTTTTTT. The V and J genes are TRBV5-1 and TRBJ1-4, with 11 nucleotides matching TRBD1. This CDR3 has 16 residues. The germline CDR1 and CDR2 sequences are SGHRS and YFSETQ. Germline trimming cut 0 bases from V and 5 bases from J; bases unmatched to any gene: 3.

This clone was seen a single time. The chain uses TRBV13 and TRBJ1-2, with a possible D match to TRBD1 (5 bases). CDR1 PRHDT and CDR2 FYEKMQ come from the germline V gene (reference sequence). The CDR3 spans 17 residues. The V and J ends lost 5 bases and 7 bases respectively, with 26 bases between them. CDR3 loop: CASSPSGQGKWMGGYTF. The CDR3 nucleotides are TGTGCCAGCAGCCCCAGCGGGCAGGGTAAATGGATGGGTGGCTACACCTTC.

The CDR3 nucleotides read TGTGCCAGCAGTGTGGTCCCAGCGGGGGGCCCGGCGAACACCGGGGAGCTGTTTTTT. Translation gives CASSVVPAGGPANTGELFF. The V and J genes are TRBV6-4 and TRBJ2-2; 9 bases line up with TRBD2. V dropped 4 bases and J dropped 0; count of bases not matched to a gene: 12. Germline V CDR1 and CDR2: MRHNA, SNTAGT. This CDR3 region has 19 residues.

V usage is TRBV5-1 and J usage is TRBJ2-1; D is undetermined. The V and J ends lost 4 bases and 6 bases respectively, with 14 bases between them. Germline V CDR1 and CDR2: SGHRS, YFSETQ. The CDR3 runs to 14 residues. The CDR3 DNA reads as TGCGCCAGCAGCCACCGGTTGTACGGCAATGAGCAGTTCTTC. Amino acids: CASSHRLYGNEQFF.

V and J are TRBV6-4 and TRBJ2-2; perhaps TRBD1 as D (6 bases). In germline, CDR1 is MRHNA, CDR2 SNTAGT. V was cut by 5 bases and J by 0 bases, with 10 bases left in between. The CDR3 spans 15 residues. CDR3 in DNA: TGTGCCAGCAGTTCGGGACACCCGAACACCGGGGAGCTGTTTTTT. Protein product: CASSSGHPNTGELFF.